This note documents a single T cell receptor (beta chain) sequence. This clonotype was counted at least ten times. No cognate antigen has been identified for it. Nothing much larger sits one base from this clone, and base qualities are not available. The data belong to a study of T cells in Graves' hyperthyroidism and ophthalmopathy (dated by TCRdb to between 2019 and 2020). With regard to the full study: Peripheral blood samples were taken at the time of initial diagnosis, prior to any treatment. In several Graves' hyperthyroidism patients, the study also compared T-cell repertoires from thyroid tissue with T-cell repertoires from blood. Once sampling was done, hyperthyroidism patients were given methimazole at a starting dose of 30 mg daily, whereas ophthalmopathy patients were given high-dose intravenous methylprednisolone. The 75 to 100 discovery patients were divided at random into training and test sets in a 7:3 ratio. According to the paper, TCR Vbeta CDR3 sequencing was carried out on around 140 peripheral blood samples, which came from about 45 ophthalmopathy, approximately 78 hyperthyroidism and roughly 17 progressor patients. Prospective prediction of ophthalmopathy was tested in an independent validation cohort of 18 to 20 hyperthyroidism patients and 17 patients who later progressed to ophthalmopathy. TCR V-J signatures able to tell the groups apart were searched for in a discovery cohort of 90 to 100 patients, of whom roughly 42 had Graves' ophthalmopathy and 57 had stable Graves' hyperthyroidism.

TCR beta CDR3 regions were amplified from RNA transcripts. The TCR CDR3 was subjected to a first round of RT-PCR using the HTBI primer set and the Qiagen OneStep RT-PCR kit. A second multiplex PCR round built the libraries, followed by size selection and purification. Libraries were sequenced paired-end with 100 bp reads on an Illumina HiSeq2000. The paper's data handling went like this. SOAPnuke was used to process the raw data, with reads discarded if the reads contained adapters or uncalled bases, had a mean Phred below 15, or lacked an exact constant-primer or identifier match. COPE v1.2.5 was used to merge high-quality paired reads, and clonotypes were defined as unique nucleotide sequences. MiTCR v1.1 was used to align clonotypes to the IMGT TRBV, TRBD and TRBJ reference segments. The analysis included only V-J combinations with a frequency above 0.0001, which together covered about 99% of the repertoires. The TCS score was defined as the ratio of F50 (clonal expansion) to E x V (chaos), calculated using BLOSUM62-based TCRdist between CDR3 peptides within each V-J. Welch's t-statistics and random forest reduced roughly 540 V-J features to 13, which were used in a naive Bayes classifier (R e1071). The public sequencing data were trimmed at Q25 with fastp and processed into clonotypes with MiXCR by TCRdb, which kept only in-frame beta chains. Rows with a matching CDR3 protein are joined into one entry that keeps the most common DNA and genes. The V and J calls and clone size come from TCRdb's table, not from the authors' own analysis. The sample table holds under 400,000 distinct CDR3 sequences, of which roughly a fifth were seen once. Roughly 52% of the sample is taken by the ten largest.

Here is what the overall study found, with its caveats: During validation, the model predicted progression to ophthalmopathy a median of about 6.3 months ahead of onset, with just under 71% sensitivity and roughly 72% specificity. Most expanded thyroid clonotypes (frequency above 0.001) were also detected in blood, a finding suggesting that blood repertoires may reflect thyroid immune responses. Ophthalmopathy was separated from stable hyperthyroidism by a 13 V-J signature model, with approximately 86% sensitivity and approximately 84% specificity obtained in cross-validation and 80%/75% obtained in testing. No statistical method was used to fix the sample size in advance, and group allocation was not hidden from the investigators.

Graves' hyperthyroidism was defined as stable when no progression to ophthalmopathy occurred over 18 months of follow-up. Hyperthyroidism patients were newly diagnosed, with disease duration under 2 months, and aged 18 to 65 years. Any patient with an uncontrolled infection, another autoimmune disease, pregnancy or lactation was excluded. Diagnoses relied on clinical symptoms, serum thyroxine and TRAb, thyroid ultrasound and orbital computed tomography. PBMCs were isolated from about 9.2 ml of fresh peripheral blood by Ficoll-Paque density gradient centrifugation. Total RNA was extracted using Trizol reagent, and RNA quality was assessed on an Agilent 2100 Bioanalyzer. From the cysteine through the phenylalanine, the CDR3 covers 13 amino acids. CDR3 DNA only is kept here, 39 bases in frame from base 1. The junction carries 7 bases between V and J, which are trimmed by 0 bases and 5 bases respectively. The germline V gene encodes CDR1 SGHDN and CDR2 FVKESK.

The sequence was collected from a woman in her 50s with Graves' hyperthyroidism. Sample: blood. The rearrangement joined TRBV14 to TRBJ2-5, with an unclear D gene assignment. Read as DNA, the sequence is TGTGCCAGCAGCCAAGATCTACGGGAGACCCAGTACTTC. This is translated as CASSQDLRETQYF.